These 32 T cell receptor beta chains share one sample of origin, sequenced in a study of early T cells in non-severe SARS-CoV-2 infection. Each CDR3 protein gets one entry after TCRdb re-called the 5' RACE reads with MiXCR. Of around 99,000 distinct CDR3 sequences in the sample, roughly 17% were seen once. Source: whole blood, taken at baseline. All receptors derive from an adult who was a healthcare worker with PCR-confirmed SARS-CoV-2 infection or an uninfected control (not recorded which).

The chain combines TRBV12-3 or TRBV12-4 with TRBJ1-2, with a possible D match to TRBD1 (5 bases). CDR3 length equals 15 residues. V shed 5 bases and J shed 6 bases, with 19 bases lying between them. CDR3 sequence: CASSPDGGRRDGYTF. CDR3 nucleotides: TGTGCCAGCAGTCCCGACGGGGGTCGACGGGATGGCTACACCTTC.

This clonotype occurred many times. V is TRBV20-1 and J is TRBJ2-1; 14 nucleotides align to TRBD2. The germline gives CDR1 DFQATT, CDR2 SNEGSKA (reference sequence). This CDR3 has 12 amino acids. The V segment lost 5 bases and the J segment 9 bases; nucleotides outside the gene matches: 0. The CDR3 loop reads CSAGTSGSEQFF. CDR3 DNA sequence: TGCAGTGCTGGGACTAGCGGGAGTGAGCAGTTCTTC.

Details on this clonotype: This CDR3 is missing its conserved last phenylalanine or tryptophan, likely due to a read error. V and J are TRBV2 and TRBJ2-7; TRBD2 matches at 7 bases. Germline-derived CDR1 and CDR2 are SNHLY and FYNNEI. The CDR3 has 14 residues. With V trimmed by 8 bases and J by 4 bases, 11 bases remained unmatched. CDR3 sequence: CASLGASGPYEQYS. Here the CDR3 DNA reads TGTGCCAGCCTTGGAGCTAGCGGTCCGTACGAGCAGTACTCC.

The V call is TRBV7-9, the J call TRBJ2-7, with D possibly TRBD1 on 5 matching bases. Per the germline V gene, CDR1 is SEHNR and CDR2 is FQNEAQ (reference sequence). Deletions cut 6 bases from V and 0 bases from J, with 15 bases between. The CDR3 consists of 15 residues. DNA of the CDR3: TGTGCCAGCAGATCTACCAGGGTGGGCTCCTACGAGCAGTACTTC. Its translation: CASRSTRVGSYEQYF.

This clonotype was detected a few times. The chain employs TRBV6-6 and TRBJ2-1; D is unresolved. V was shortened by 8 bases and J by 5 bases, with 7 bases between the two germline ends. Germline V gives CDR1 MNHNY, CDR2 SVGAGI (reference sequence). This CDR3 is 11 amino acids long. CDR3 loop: CASVRDNEQFF. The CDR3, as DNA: TGTGCCAGCGTCCGAGACAATGAGCAGTTCTTC.

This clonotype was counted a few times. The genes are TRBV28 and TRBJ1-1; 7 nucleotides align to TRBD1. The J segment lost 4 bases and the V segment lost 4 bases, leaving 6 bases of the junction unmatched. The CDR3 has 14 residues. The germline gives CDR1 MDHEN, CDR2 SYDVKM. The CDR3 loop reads CASSSTGLFTEAFF. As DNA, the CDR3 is TGTGCCAGCAGTTCGACAGGGCTATTCACTGAAGCTTTCTTT.

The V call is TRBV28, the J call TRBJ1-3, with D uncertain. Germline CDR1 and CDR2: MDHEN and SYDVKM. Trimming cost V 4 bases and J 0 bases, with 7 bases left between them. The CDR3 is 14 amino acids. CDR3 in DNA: TGTGCCAGCAGTTATACACCCTCTGGAAACACCATATATTTT. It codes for CASSYTPSGNTIYF.

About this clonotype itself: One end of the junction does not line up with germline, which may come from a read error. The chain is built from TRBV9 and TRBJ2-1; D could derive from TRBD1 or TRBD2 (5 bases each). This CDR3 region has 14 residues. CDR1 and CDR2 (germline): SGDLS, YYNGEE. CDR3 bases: TGTACCAGCAGCTCTGCCGACAGCGGCAATGAGCAGTTCTTC. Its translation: CTSSSADSGNEQFF.

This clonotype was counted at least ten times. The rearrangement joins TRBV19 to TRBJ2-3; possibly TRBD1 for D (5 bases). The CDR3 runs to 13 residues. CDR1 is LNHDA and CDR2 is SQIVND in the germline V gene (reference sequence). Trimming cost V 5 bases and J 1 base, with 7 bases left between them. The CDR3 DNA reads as TGTGCCAGTAGTGAACAGGGCACAGATACGCAGTATTTT. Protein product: CASSEQGTDTQYF.

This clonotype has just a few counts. The DNA for the CDR3 is TGTGCCAGCGCCTGGGGGGATCAGCCCCAGCATTTT. This gives the protein CASAWGDQPQHF. This chain uses TRBV7-3 with TRBJ1-5, with D tentatively TRBD1 (5 bases). V was pared by 8 bases and J by 5 bases, with 10 bases between. Germline lookup yields CDR1 SGHTA and CDR2 FQGTGA. CDR3 size: 12 residues.

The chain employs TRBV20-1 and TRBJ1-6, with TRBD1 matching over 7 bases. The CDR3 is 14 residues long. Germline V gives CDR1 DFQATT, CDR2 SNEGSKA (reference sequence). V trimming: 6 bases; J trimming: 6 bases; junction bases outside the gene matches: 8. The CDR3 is CSALLQGINSPLHF. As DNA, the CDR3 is TGCAGTGCCCTACTACAGGGGATTAATTCACCCCTCCACTTT.

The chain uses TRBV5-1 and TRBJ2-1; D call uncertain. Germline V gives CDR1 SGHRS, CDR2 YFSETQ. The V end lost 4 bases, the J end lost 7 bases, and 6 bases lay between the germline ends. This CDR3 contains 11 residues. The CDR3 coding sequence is TGCGCCAGCAGCCAGCTGAATGAGCAGTTCTTC. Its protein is CASSQLNEQFF.

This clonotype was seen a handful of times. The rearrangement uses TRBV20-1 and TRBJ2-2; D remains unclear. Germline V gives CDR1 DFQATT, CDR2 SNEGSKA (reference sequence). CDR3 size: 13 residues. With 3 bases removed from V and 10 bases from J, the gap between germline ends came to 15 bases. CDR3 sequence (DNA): TGCAGTGCTAGGGGCATATTACCCCCGGAGCTGTTTTTT. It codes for CSARGILPPELFF.

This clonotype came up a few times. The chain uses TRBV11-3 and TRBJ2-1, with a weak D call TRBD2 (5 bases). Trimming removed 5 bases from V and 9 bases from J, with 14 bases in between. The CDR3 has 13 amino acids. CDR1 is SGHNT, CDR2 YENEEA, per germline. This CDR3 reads CASSLVGVTEQFF. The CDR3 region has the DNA TGTGCCAGCAGCCTCGTCGGGGTCACTGAGCAGTTCTTC.

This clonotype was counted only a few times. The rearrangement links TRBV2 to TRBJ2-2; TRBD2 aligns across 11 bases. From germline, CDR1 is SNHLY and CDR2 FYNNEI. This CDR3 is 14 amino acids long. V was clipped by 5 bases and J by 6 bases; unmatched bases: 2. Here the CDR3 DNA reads TGTGCCAGCAGTCTAGCGGGGGGACCCGGGGAGCTGTTTTTT. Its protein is CASSLAGGPGELFF.

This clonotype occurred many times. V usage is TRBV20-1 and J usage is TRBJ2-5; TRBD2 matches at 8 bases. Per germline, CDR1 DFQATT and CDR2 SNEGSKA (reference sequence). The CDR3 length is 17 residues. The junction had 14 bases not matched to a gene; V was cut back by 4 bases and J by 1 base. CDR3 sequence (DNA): TGCAGTGCTAAGCCACTGAGAGCGGGAGAGCGCCAAGAGACCCAGTACTTC. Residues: CSAKPLRAGERQETQYF.

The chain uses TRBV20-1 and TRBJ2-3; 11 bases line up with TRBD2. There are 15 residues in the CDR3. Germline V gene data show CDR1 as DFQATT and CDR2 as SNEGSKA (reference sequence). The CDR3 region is CRLAGTSGPRNTQYF. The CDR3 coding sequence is TGCAGACTAGCCGGGACTAGCGGCCCCAGGAATACGCAGTATTTT.

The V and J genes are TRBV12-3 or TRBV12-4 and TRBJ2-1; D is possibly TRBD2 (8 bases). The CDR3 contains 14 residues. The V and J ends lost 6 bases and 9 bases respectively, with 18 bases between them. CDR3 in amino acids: CASSSGGLVVEQFF. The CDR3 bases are TGTGCCAGCAGCTCAGGGGGACTAGTGGTTGAGCAGTTCTTC.

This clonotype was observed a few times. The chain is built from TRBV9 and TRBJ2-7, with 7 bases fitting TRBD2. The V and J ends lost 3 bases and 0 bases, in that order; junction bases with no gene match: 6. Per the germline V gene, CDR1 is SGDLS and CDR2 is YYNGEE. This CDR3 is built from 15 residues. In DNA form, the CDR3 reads TGTGCCAGCAGCGCCGGGGGAGGGAGCTCCTACGAGCAGTACTTC. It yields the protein CASSAGGGSSYEQYF.

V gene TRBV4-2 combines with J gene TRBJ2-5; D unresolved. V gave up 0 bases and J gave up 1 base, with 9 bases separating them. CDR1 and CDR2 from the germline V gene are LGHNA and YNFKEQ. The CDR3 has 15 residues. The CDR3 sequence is CASSQEYRFQETQYF. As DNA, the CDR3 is TGTGCCAGCAGCCAAGAATACCGGTTCCAAGAGACCCAGTACTTC.

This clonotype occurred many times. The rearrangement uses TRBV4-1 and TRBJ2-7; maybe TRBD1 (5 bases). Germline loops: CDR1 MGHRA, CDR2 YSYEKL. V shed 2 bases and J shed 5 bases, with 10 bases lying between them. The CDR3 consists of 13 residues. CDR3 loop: CASSQNGADEQYF. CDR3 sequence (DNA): TGCGCCAGCAGCCAAAATGGGGCGGACGAGCAGTACTTC.

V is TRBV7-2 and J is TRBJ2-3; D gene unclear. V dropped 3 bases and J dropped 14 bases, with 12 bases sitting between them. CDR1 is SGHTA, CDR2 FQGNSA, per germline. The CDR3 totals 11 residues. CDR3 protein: CASSLLDVRYF. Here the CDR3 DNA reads TGTGCCAGCAGCTTGTTAGACGTCCGGTATTTT.

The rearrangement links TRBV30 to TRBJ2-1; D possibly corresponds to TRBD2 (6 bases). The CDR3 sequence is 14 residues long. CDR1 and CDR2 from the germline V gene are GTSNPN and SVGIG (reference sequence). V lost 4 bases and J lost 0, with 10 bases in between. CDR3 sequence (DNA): TGTGCCTGGACCTCCGGGAGCTCCTACAATGAGCAGTTCTTC. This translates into CAWTSGSSYNEQFF.

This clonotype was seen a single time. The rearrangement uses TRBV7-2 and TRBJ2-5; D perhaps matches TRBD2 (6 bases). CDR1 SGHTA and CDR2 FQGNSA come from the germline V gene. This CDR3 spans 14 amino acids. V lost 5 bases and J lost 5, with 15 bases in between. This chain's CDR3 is CASSPRRGLETQYF. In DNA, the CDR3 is TGTGCCAGCAGCCCCCGGCGGGGCTTGGAGACCCAGTACTTC.

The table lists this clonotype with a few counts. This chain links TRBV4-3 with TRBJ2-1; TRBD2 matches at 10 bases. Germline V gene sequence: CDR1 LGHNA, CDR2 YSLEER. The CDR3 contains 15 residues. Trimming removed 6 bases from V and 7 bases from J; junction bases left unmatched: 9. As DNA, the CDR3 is TGCGCCAGCAGACGAGAACTAGCGGGATGGAATGAGCAGTTCTTC. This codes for CASRRELAGWNEQFF.

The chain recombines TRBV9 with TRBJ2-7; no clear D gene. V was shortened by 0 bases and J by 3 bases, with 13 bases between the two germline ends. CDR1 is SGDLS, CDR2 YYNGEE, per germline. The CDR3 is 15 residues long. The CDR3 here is CASSVAPGPFYEQYF. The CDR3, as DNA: TGTGCCAGCAGCGTAGCCCCCGGGCCCTTCTACGAGCAGTACTTC.

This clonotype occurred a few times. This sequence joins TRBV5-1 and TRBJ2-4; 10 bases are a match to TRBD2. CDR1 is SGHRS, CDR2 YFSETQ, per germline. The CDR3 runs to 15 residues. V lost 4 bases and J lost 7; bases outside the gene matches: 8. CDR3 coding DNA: TGCGCCAGCAGCCAGCTAGCGGGGGATGGGAACATTCAGTACTTC. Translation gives CASSQLAGDGNIQYF.

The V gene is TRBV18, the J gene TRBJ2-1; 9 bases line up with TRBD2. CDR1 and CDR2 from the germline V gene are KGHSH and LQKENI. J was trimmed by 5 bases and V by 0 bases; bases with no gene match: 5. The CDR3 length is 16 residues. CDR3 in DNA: TGTGCCAGCTCACCACCAACGGGACTAGCCCACAATGAGCAGTTCTTC. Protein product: CASSPPTGLAHNEQFF.

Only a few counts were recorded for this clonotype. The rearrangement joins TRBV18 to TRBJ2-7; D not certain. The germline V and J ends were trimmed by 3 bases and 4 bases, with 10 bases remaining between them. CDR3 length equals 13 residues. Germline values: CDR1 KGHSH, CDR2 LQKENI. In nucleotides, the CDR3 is TGTGCCAGCTCACCGTCCGGGCTGTACGAGCAGTACTTC. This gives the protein CASSPSGLYEQYF.

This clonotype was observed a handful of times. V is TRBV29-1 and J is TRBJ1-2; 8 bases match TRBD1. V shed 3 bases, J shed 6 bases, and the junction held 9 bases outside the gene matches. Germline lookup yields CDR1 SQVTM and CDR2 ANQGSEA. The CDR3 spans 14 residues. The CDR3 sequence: CSVDPTGGWDGYTF. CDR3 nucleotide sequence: TGCAGCGTTGATCCTACAGGGGGTTGGGATGGCTACACCTTC.

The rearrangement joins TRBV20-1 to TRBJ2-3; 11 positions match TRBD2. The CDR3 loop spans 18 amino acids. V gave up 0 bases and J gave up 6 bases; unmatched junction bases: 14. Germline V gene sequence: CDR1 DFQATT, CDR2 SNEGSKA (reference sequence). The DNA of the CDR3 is TGCAGTGCTAGAGATCCACTAGCGGGAGAGGGCGGATTTGATACGCAGTATTTT. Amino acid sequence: CSARDPLAGEGGFDTQYF.

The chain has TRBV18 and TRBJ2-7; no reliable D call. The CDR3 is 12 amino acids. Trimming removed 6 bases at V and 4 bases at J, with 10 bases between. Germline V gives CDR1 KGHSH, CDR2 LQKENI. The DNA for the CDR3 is TGTGCCAGCTCTCGTTACGAGTACGAGCAGTACTTC. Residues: CASSRYEYEQYF.